This T cell receptor beta chain derives from a study of T-cell reconstitution after alpha-beta-depleted transplantation in children. Preparation of the TCRbeta library involved a method that used unique molecular identifiers. TCRdb analysed the PCR reads with MiXCR anew, one entry per CDR3 protein. The sample includes hundreds of thousands of distinct CDR3 sequences, around 8% seen only once; the top ten take almost 6.5%. The table lists this clonotype with a few counts. Germline CDR1 reads MNHEY; CDR2 reads SVGAGI. The CDR3 has 11 amino acids. V lost 6 bases, J lost 8 bases, and 11 bases lay in between.

The chain employs TRBV6-5 and TRBJ2-7; D not resolved. This receptor was obtained from a male patient aged 5 to 17 who had a stem cell transplant for acute lymphoblastic leukemia, so the T cells may come from the graft donor. The sequencing here drew on PBMCs, mostly from graft donor cells, taken 180 days after TCRalphabeta/CD19-depleted stem cell transplant. The CDR3 reads CASSASEKQYF. CDR3 sequence (DNA): TGTGCCAGCAGCGCGAGTGAGAAGCAGTACTTC.